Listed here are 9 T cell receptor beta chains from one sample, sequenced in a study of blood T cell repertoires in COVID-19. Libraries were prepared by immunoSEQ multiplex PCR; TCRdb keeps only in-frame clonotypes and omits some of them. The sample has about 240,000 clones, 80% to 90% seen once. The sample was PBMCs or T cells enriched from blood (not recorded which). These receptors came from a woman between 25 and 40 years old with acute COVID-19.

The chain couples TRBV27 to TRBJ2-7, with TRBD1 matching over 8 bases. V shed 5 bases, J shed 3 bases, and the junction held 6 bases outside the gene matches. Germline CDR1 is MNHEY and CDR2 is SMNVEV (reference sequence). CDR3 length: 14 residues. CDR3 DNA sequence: TGTGCCAGCAGTCGGACAGGGTGGGGCTACGAGCAGTACTTC. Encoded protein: CASSRTGWGYEQYF.

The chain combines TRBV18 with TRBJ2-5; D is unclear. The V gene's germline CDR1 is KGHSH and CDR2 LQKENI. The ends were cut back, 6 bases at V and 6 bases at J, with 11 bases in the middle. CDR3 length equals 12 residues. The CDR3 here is CASSPSAKTQYF. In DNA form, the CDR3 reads TGTGCCAGCTCGCCAAGCGCGAAGACCCAGTACTTC.

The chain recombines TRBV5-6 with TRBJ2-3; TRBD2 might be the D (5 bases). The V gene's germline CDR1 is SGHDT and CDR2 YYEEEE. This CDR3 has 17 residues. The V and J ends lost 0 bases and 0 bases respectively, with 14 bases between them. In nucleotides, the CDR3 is TGTGCCAGCAGCTTGGGATCTTCGGGGAAGAGCACAGATACGCAGTATTTT. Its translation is CASSLGSSGKSTDTQYF.

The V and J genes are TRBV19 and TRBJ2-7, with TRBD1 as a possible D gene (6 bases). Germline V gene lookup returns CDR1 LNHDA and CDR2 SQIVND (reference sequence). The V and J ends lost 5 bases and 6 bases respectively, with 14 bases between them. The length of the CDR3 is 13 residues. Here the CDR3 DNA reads TGTGCCAGTAGTCGGACAGATCCGGTCGAGCAGTACTTC. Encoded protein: CASSRTDPVEQYF. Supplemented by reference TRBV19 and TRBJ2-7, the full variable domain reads DGGITQSPKYLFRKEGQNVTLSCEQNLNHDAMYWYRQDPGQGLRLIYYSQIVNDFQKGDIAEGYSVSREKKESFPLTVTSAQKNPTAFYLCASSRTDPVEQYFGPGTRLTVT.

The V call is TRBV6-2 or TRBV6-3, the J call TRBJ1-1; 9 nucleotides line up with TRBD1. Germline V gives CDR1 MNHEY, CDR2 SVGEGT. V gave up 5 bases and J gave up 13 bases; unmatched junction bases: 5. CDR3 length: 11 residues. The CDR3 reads CASSRRQGVFF. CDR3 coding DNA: TGTGCCAGCAGTCGCCGACAGGGGGTTTTCTTT.

The CDR3 DNA sequence: TGTGCCAGCAGCTTAGTTACATACACTGAAGCTTTCTTT. Amino acids: CASSLVTYTEAFF. The chain links TRBV13 to TRBJ1-1; D gene uncertain. The V end lost 1 base, the J end lost 3 bases, and 6 bases lay between the germline ends. The CDR3 runs to 13 residues. Germline V gene sequence: CDR1 PRHDT, CDR2 FYEKMQ (reference sequence).

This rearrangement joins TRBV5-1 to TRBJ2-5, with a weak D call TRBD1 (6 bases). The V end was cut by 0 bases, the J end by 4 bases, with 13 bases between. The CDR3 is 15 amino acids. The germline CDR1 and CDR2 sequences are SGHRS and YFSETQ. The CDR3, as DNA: TGCGCCAGCAGCTTGGCATTGACAGGAGGAGAGACCCAGTACTTC. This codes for CASSLALTGGETQYF. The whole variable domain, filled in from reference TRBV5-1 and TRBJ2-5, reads KAGVTQTPRYLIKTRGQQVTLSCSPISGHRSVSWYQQTPGQGLQFLFEYFSETQRNKGNFPGRFSGRQFSNSRSEMNVSTLELGDSALYLCASSLALTGGETQYFGPGTRLLVL.

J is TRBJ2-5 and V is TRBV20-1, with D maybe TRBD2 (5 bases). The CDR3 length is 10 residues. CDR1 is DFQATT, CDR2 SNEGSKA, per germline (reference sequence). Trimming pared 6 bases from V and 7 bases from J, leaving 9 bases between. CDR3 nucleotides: TGCAGTGCACTAGGCGTGACCCAGTACTTC. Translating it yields CSALGVTQYF.

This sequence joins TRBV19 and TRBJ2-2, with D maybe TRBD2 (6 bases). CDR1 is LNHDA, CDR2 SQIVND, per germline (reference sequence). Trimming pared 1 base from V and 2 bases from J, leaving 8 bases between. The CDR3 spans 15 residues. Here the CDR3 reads CASSIVGGNTGELFF. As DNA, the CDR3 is TGTGCCAGTAGTATAGTGGGGGGAAACACCGGGGAGCTGTTTTTT. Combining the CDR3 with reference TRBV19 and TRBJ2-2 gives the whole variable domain DGGITQSPKYLFRKEGQNVTLSCEQNLNHDAMYWYRQDPGQGLRLIYYSQIVNDFQKGDIAEGYSVSREKKESFPLTVTSAQKNPTAFYLCASSIVGGNTGELFFGEGSRLTVL.